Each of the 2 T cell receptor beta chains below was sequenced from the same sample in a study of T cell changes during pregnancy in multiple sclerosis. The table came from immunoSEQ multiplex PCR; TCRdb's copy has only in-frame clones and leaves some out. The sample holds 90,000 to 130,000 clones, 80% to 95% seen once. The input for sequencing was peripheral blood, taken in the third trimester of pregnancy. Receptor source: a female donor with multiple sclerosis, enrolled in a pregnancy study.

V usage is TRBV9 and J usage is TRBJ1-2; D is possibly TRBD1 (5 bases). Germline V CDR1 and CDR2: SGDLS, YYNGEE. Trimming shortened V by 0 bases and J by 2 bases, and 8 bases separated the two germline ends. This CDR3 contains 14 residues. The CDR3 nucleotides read TGTGCCAGCAGCGTAGGGCCAGGGAACTATGGCTACACCTTC. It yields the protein CASSVGPGNYGYTF.

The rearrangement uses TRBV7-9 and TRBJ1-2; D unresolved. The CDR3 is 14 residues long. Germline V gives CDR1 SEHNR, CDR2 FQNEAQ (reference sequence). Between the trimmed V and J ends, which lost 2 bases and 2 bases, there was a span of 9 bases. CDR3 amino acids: CASSLFPENYGYTF. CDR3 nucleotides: TGTGCCAGCAGCTTATTCCCGGAGAACTATGGCTACACCTTC.